The table lists the clone carrying this TCR beta chain with many counts. Its antigen remains unidentified. One entry per CDR3 protein results from TCRdb running MiXCR on the 5' RACE reads. The table lists approximately 42,000 distinct CDR3 sequences, over 3.5% of them singletons. The data derive from a study of CD8 T cells in ankylosing spondylitis. Study findings and constraints: Disease-linked clones were reportedly significantly enriched in matched ankylosing spondylitis synovial fluid.

The CDR3 has 17 residues. The gene calls are TRBV21-1 and TRBJ1-6; TRBD1, as called in the table, went unchecked against the DNA. TRBV21-1 is given as a pseudogene. The receptor was derived from a female donor with ankylosing spondylitis or in good health (not recorded which). The sample consisted of blood, either unsorted or a sorted T cell fraction (not recorded which). The CDR3 spells CASSARDRGIYNSPLHF. As DNA, the CDR3 is TGTGCCAGCAGCGCCCGGGACAGGGGGATTTATAATTCACCCCTCCACTTT.